Below, one TCR beta chain is given with its context. Per the germline V gene, CDR1 is SGHAT and CDR2 is FQNNGV. The CDR3 runs to 15 residues. Trimming cost V 1 base and J 4 bases, with 10 bases left between them. This sample is drawn from a study of multiple sclerosis patients with progressive multifocal leukoencephalopathy. Repertoires were generated with immunoSEQ multiplex PCR, while TCRdb's copy carries only in-frame clones and drops some. The sample has tens of thousands of clones, nearly 90% seen once. Time point denoted: about a year of natalizumab therapy. This clonotype originated in a human donor with multiple sclerosis. This material consisted of PBMCs, taken from a patient treated with natalizumab. The chain uses TRBV11-2 and TRBJ1-4; no reliable D call. The CDR3 spells CASSLATGVNEKLFF. DNA for the CDR3: TGTGCCAGCAGCTTAGCCACCGGGGTTAATGAAAAACTGTTTTTT.